This T cell receptor (beta chain) emerged from a study of T cells after yellow fever vaccination (dated by TCRdb to the late 2010s). In terms of the full investigation: The SMART-Seq v4 Ultra Low Input RNA kit was used to prepare libraries from fractions with low cell numbers. To track T-cell clones before and after primary and booster YFV17D yellow fever vaccination, bulk TCR alpha and beta repertoires were sequenced longitudinally. Two healthy male donors, one aged 18 to 29 and one aged 30 to 40 years, were included in the cohort. Blood was drawn at multiple timepoints before and after primary and secondary immunization, with bulk PBMC replicates and cell subsets isolated. The study at large found these results: Most clones expanded after primary vaccination were re-detected after the booster (around 96% of CD4 and more than 70% of CD8), suggesting broad memory maintenance. A small share of clonotypes occurred in both CD4 and CD8 compartments, likely arising from convergent recombination. Because only a couple of donors were included in the study, the extent to which the findings can be generalized is limited. Computational filtering was needed because FACS-sorted repertoires could contain abundant contaminating clonotypes from the bulk population. Compared with the primary T-cell response, the secondary T-cell response was weaker but faster, peaking on day 5 rather than day 15.

Explained via the paper, the treatment or condition label denotes: live attenuated yellow fever vaccine strain. At each blood-draw timepoint, two biological replicates of bulk PBMCs were obtained. A standard Ficoll-Paque protocol was used to isolate PBMCs from peripheral blood. TriZol was used to extract RNA from bulk PBMCs, from CD4 and CD8 fractions, and from dextramer-positive and dextramer-negative fractions. V gives up 6 bases and J gives up 3 bases, and the segment between their germline ends measures 15 bases. The CDR3 covers 13 residues, taking in both the cysteine and the phenylalanine. Only the CDR3 part of the read is kept: 39 bases, read in frame from the first base. Sequences SQVTM (CDR1) and ANQGSEA (CDR2) are obtained from the germline V gene. As concerns this clonotype: No antigen is known for it. Within one base of it there is no much larger clone, and no base qualities were kept.

TCR cDNA was synthesized by 5'RACE template switching, through which a universal primer site and unique molecular identifiers were introduced. Priming of cDNA synthesis was performed from both the TCR alpha and TCR beta constant segments. Library amplification involved two PCR steps, and the second step added sample barcodes and sequencing adapters. Sequencing of libraries was performed on Illumina HiSeq 2500 (2x100 bp) or NovaSeq (2x150 bp). The source study handled its data this way. MIGEC handled demultiplexing of reads and collapsing into UMI consensus sequences, while MiXCR performed V(D)J alignment. Vaccine-responding clonotypes were defined with edgeR using replicate PBMC samples, requiring FDR below 0.01 and a log2 fold change above 5 up to day 15. Bulk clonotypes were assigned CD4 or CD8 identity according to which sequenced CD4 or CD8 repertoire held them at higher abundance. TCRdb trimmed the raw reads at Q25, called clones with MiXCR and kept productive beta chains. Records with the same CDR3 protein are collapsed into one entry carrying the most frequent genes and DNA. TCRdb, not the authors, supplied the V and J calls. The sample records 450,000 to 550,000 distinct CDR3 sequences, roughly a fifth of which are singletons. The biggest ten clones account for roughly an eighth of the sample.

The chain is assembled from TRBV29-1 and TRBJ2-7; a tentative D call is TRBD2 (7 bases match). This material consisted of PBMCs, taken 15 days after the yellow fever booster vaccination. The source is a young man who received the YFV17D yellow fever vaccine. The sequenced DNA is TGCAGCGTGGGAGGGGGGCCCAACTACGAGCAGTACTTC. Translated, it reads CSVGGGPNYEQYF.